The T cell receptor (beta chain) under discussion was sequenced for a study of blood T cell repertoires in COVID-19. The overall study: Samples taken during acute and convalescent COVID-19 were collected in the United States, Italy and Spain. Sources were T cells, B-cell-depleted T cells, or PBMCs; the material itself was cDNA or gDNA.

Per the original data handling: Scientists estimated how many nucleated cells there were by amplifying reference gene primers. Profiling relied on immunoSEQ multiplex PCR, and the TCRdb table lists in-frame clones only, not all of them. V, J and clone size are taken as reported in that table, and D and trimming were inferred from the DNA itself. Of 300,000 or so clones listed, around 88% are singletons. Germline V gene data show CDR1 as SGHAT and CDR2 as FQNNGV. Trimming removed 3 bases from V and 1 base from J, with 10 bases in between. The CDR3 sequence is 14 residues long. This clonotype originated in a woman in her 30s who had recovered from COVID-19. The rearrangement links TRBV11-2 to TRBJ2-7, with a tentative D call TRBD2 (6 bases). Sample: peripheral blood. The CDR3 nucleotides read TGTGCCAGCAGCTTTCTAGCGACTTCCTACGAGCAGTACTTC. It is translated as CASSFLATSYEQYF.